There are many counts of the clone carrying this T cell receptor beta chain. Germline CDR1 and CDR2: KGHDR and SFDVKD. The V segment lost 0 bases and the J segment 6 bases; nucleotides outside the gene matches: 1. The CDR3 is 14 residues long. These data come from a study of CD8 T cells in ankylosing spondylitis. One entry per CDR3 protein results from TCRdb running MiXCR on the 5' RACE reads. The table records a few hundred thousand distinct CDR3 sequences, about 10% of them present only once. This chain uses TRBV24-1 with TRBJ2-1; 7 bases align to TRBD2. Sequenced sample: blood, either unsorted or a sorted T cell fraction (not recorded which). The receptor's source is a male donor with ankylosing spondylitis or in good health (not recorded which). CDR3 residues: CATSDLAGVNEQFF. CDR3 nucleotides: TGTGCCACCAGTGATTTGGCGGGGGTCAATGAGCAGTTCTTC.